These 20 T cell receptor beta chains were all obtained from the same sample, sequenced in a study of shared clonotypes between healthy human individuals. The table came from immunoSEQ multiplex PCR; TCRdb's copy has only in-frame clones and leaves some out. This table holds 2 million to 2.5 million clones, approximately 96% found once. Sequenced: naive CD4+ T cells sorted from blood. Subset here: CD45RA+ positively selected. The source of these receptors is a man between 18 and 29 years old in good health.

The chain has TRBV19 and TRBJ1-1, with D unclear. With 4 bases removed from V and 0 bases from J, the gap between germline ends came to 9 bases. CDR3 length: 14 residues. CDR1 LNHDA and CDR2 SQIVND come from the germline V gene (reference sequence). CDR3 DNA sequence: TGTGCCAGTAGTAAAATGGCCGTGAACACTGAAGCTTTCTTT. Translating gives CASSKMAVNTEAFF. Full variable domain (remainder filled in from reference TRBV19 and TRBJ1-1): DGGITQSPKYLFRKEGQNVTLSCEQNLNHDAMYWYRQDPGQGLRLIYYSQIVNDFQKGDIAEGYSVSREKKESFPLTVTSAQKNPTAFYLCASSKMAVNTEAFFGQGTRLTVV.

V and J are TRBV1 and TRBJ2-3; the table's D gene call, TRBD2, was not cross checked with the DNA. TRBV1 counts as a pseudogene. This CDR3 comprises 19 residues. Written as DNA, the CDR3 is TGCACCAGCAGCCAAGAATGGCCTAGCGGGGGGATGGGCACAGATACGCAGTATTTT. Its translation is CTSSQEWPSGGMGTDTQYF.

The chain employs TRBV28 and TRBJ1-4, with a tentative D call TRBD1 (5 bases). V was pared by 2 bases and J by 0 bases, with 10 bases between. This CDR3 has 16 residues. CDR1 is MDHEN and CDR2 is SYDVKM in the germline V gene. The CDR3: CASSLVGGATNEKLFF. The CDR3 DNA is TGTGCCAGCAGTTTAGTGGGGGGGGCAACTAATGAAAAACTGTTTTTT.

This chain's CDR3 is CASRTGSNQPQHF. CDR3 nucleotides: TGTGCCAGCCGGACAGGGAGCAATCAGCCCCAGCATTTT. J is TRBJ1-5 and V is TRBV6-1; 8 bases are a match to TRBD1. Trimming at V came to 8 bases and at J to 1 base, leaving 1 base not matched to a gene. The CDR3 has 13 amino acids. CDR1 and CDR2 from the germline V gene are MNHNS and SASEGT.

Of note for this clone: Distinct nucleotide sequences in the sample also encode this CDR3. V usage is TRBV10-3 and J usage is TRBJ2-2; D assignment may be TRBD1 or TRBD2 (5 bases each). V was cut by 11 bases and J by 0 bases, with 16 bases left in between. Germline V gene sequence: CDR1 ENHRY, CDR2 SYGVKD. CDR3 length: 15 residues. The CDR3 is CASPPRDANTGELFF. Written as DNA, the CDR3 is TGTGCCTCGCCCCCCCGGGACGCGAACACCGGGGAGCTGTTTTTT.

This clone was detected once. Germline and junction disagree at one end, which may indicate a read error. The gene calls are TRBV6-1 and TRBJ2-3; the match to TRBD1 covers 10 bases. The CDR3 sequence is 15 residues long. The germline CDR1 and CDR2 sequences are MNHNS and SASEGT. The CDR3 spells CASREGGTGVYTQYF. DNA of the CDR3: TGTGCCAGCAGGGAAGGAGGGACAGGGGTGTATACGCAGTATTTT.

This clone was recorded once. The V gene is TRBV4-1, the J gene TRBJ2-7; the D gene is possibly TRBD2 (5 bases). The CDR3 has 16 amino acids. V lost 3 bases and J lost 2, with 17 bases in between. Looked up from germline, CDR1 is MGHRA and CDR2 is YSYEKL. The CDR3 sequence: CASSQADSDPTYEQYF. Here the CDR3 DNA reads TGCGCCAGCAGCCAGGCCGATAGCGACCCCACCTACGAGCAGTACTTC.

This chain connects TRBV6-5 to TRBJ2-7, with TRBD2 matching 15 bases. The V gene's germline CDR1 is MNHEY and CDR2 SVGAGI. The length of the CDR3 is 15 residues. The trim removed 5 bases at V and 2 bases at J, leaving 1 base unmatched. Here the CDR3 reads CASSGTSGGPYEQYF. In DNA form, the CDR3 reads TGTGCCAGCAGTGGGACTAGCGGGGGGCCCTACGAGCAGTACTTC.

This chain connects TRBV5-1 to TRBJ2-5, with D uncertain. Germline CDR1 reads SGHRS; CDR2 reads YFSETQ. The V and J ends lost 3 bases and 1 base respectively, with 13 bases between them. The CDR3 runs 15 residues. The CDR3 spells CASSSQAGRQETQYF. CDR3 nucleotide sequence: TGCGCCAGCAGCTCCCAGGCAGGCCGCCAAGAGACCCAGTACTTC.

The CDR3 here is CASSFMGGPSDEQFF. The CDR3 coding sequence is TGTGCCAGCAGTTTTATGGGGGGTCCTTCGGATGAGCAGTTCTTC. V is TRBV28 and J is TRBJ2-1; possible D gene TRBD2, 6 bases. The germline V gene encodes CDR1 MDHEN and CDR2 SYDVKM. The CDR3 is 15 residues long. The germline V and J ends were trimmed by 3 bases and 8 bases, with 17 bases remaining between them.

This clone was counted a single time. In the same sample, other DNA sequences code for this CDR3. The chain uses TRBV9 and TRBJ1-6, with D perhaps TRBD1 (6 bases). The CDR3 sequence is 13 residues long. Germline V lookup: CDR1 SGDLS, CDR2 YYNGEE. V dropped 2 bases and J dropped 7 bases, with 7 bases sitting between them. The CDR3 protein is CASSVGGNSPLHF. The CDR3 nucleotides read TGTGCCAGCAGCGTTGGGGGCAATTCACCCCTCCACTTT.

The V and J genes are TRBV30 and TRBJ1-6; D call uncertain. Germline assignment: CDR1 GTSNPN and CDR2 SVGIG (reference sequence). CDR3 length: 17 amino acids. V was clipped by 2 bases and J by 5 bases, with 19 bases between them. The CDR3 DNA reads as TGTGCCTGGAGTTCTGCTACGAAAGACACTCATAATTCACCCCTCCACTTT. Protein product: CAWSSATKDTHNSPLHF.

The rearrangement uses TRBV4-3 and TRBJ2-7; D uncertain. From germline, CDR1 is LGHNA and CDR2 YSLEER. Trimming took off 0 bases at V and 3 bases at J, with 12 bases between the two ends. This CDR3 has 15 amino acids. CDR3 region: CASSQDLVKGYEQYF. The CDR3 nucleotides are TGCGCCAGCAGCCAAGATCTAGTGAAGGGCTACGAGCAGTACTTC.

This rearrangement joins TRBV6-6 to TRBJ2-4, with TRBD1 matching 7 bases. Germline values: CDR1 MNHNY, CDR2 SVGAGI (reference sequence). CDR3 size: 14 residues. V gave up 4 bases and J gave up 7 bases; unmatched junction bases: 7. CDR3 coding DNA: TGTGCCAGCAGTTCCCCCGACAGGGTTAACATTCAGTACTTC. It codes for CASSSPDRVNIQYF.

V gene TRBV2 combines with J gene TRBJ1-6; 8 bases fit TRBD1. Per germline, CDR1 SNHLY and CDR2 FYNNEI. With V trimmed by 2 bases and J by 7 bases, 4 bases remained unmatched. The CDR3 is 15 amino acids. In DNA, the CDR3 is TGTGCCAGCAGTGAAACACGACAGGGGAATTCACCCCTCCACTTT. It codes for CASSETRQGNSPLHF. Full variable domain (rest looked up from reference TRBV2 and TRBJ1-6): EPEVTQTPSHQVTQMGQEVILRCVPISNHLYFYWYRQILGQKVEFLVSFYNNEISEKSEIFDDQFSVERPDGSNFTLKIRSTKLEDSAMYFCASSETRQGNSPLHFGNGTRLTVT.

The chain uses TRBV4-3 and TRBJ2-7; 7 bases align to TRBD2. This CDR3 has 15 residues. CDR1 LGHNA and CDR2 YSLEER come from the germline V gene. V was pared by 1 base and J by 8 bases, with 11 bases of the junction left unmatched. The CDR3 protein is CASSQGSGDLKKQYF. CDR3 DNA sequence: TGCGCCAGCAGCCAAGGGAGCGGGGACTTAAAGAAGCAGTACTTC.

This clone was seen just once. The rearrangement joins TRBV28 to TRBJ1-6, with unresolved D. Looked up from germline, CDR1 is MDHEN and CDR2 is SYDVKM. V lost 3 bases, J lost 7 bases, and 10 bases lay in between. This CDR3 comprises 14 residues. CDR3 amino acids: CASSFAQWNSPLHF. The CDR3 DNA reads TGTGCCAGCAGTTTTGCCCAATGGAATTCACCCCTCCACTTT. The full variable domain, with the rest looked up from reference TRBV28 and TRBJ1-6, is DVKVTQSSRYLVKRTGEKVFLECVQDMDHENMFWYRQDPGLGLRLIYFSYDVKMKEKGDIPEGYSVSREKKERFSLILESASTNQTSMYLCASSFAQWNSPLHFGNGTRLTVT.

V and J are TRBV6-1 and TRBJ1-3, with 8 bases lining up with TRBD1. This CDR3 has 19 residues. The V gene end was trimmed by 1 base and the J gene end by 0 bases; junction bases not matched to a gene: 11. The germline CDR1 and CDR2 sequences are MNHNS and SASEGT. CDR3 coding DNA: TGTGCCAGCAGTGAAGTGTGGCCGGACAGGGAACTCTCTGGAAACACCATATATTTT. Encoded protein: CASSEVWPDRELSGNTIYF.

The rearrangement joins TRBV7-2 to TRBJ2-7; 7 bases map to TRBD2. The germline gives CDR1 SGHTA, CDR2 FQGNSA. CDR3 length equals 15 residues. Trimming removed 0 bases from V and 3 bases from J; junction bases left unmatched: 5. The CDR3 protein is CASSLALAVYYEQYF. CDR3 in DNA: TGTGCCAGCAGCTTAGCGCTAGCGGTCTACTACGAGCAGTACTTC. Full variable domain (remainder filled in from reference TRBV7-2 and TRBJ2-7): GAGVSQSPSNKVTEKGKDVELRCDPISGHTALYWYRQSLGQGLEFLIYFQGNSAPDKSGLPSDRFSAERTGGSVSTLTIQRTQQEDSAVYLCASSLALAVYYEQYFGPGTRLTVT.

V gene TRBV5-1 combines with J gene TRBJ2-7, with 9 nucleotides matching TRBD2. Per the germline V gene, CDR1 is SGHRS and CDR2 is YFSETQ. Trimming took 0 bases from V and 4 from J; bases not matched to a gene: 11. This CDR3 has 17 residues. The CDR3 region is CASSLGLAGSLGYEQYF. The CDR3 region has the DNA TGCGCCAGCAGCTTGGGGCTAGCGGGAAGTCTCGGGTACGAGCAGTACTTC.